A selection of T cell receptor beta chains follows, all from one sample in a study of T-cell memory formation after mild COVID-19. TCRdb used MiXCR to reprocess the 5' RACE reads, holding one entry per CDR3 protein. The table includes about 140,000 distinct CDR3 sequences, about 19% detected once. Sequencing was done on a sample of PBMCs or a T cell subset sorted from them (not recorded which). These TCRs come from an adult woman who had mild COVID-19 (a few samples of this study predate the infection). Cell type and time point are not known. Both conserved end residues are part of each CDR3. The D gene is left open where the match is weak. Rows give clone size only sometimes, using once, few, many, or a class for an expanded clone.

TRBV12-3/TRBV12-4,-,TRBJ2-7,-,CASSYTPGVEQYF,TGTGCCAGCAGTTACACCCCAGGGGTCGAGCAGTACTTC
TRBV12-3/TRBV12-4,-,TRBJ2-7,few,CASSLKEDLLYEQYF,TGTGCCAGCAGTTTAAAGGAGGACCTCCTTTACGAGCAGTACTTC
TRBV5-1,-,TRBJ1-2,few,CASSLGWGDGYTF,TGCGCCAGCAGCTTGGGATGGGGAGATGGCTACACCTTC
TRBV12-3/TRBV12-4,TRBD1,TRBJ1-1,-,CASSLQGAGEAFF,TGTGCCAGCAGTCTTCAGGGGGCGGGTGAAGCTTTCTTT
TRBV18,TRBD1,TRBJ1-1,-,CASSQGQGASRNTEAFF,TGTGCCAGCTCCCAAGGACAGGGGGCCTCGAGGAACACTGAAGCTTTCTTT
TRBV6-2/TRBV6-3,-,TRBJ1-6,few,CASSRGSGNSPLHF,TGTGCCAGCAGTCGCGGGTCGGGAAATTCACCCCTCCACTTT
TRBV3-1,TRBD1,TRBJ1-5,few,CASSLRQGEQPQHF,TGTGCCAGCAGCCTTAGACAGGGAGAGCAGCCCCAGCATTTT
TRBV20-1,TRBD2,TRBJ2-1,-,CSVATRGIYNEQFF,TGCAGTGTCGCAACGCGGGGGATCTACAATGAGCAGTTCTTC
TRBV30,-,TRBJ1-2,-,CAWGRRSSYGYTF,TGTGCCTGGGGGCGGAGGAGCAGCTATGGCTACACCTTC
TRBV5-1,TRBD2,TRBJ2-3,many,CASSLGLAGASTDTQYF,TGCGCCAGCAGCCTGGGACTAGCGGGAGCTAGCACAGATACGCAGTATTTT
TRBV6-5,TRBD1,TRBJ2-7,few,CASSSGTGENEQYF,TGTGCCAGCAGTTCCGGGACAGGGGAAAACGAGCAGTACTTC
TRBV29-1,-,TRBJ1-5,few,CSVLLGGNQPQHF,TGCAGCGTTTTACTTGGGGGAAATCAGCCCCAGCATTTT
TRBV27,-,TRBJ2-7,few,CASRIGEVGAYEQYF,TGTGCCAGCAGGATAGGAGAGGTAGGGGCCTACGAGCAGTACTTC
TRBV12-3/TRBV12-4,TRBD1,TRBJ2-3,-,CASSPPGQGSQYF,TGTGCCAGCAGTCCTCCCGGACAGGGCTCGCAGTATTTT
TRBV7-8,-,TRBJ2-7,few,CASTVEPGQSYEQYF,TGTGCCAGCACCGTCGAACCGGGACAATCCTACGAGCAGTACTTC
TRBV2,-,TRBJ1-1,-,CASSSPRVEGTEAFF,TGTGCCAGCTCCTCGCCCAGGGTAGAAGGCACTGAAGCTTTCTTT
TRBV7-3,-,TRBJ1-1,-,CASSSGAGAEAFF,TGTGCCAGCAGCTCGGGAGCAGGGGCTGAAGCTTTCTTT
TRBV15,TRBD1,TRBJ2-3,-,CATDRGYTDTQYF,TGTGCCACTGACAGGGGCTACACAGATACGCAGTATTTT
TRBV20-1,-,TRBJ2-7,-,CSARTRYNLPPRAEQYF,TGCAGTGCTAGGACGCGATACAACCTTCCACCCAGGGCTGAGCAGTACTTC
TRBV30,-,TRBJ1-2,-,CAWTFQRDGYTF,TGTGCCTGGACCTTTCAAAGGGACGGCTACACCTTC
TRBV5-1,TRBD2,TRBJ2-1,-,CASSLERGNNNEQFF,TGCGCCAGCAGCTTGGAGCGGGGGAACAACAATGAGCAGTTCTTC
TRBV7-2,-,TRBJ2-7,-,CASSLGGSLWEQYF,TGTGCCAGCAGCTTAGGGGGGTCACTCTGGGAGCAGTACTTC
TRBV7-6,-,TRBJ2-3,-,CASSQGRGRNTQYF,TGTGCCAGCAGCCAGGGGAGGGGTCGGAATACGCAGTATTTT
TRBV11-1,-,TRBJ2-5,-,CASSHRDDVQETQYF,TGTGCCAGCAGCCACCGGGACGACGTACAAGAGACCCAGTACTTC
TRBV11-1,-,TRBJ1-1,few,CASSLGTVVNTEAFF,TGTGCCAGCAGCCTCGGGACGGTTGTGAACACTGAAGCTTTCTTT
TRBV5-1,TRBD2,TRBJ2-3,few,CASSPSGGADTQYF,TGCGCCAGCAGCCCGAGCGGGGGGGCAGATACGCAGTATTTT
TRBV7-9,TRBD2,TRBJ2-5,-,CASSPNHGLAGNQETQYF,TGTGCCAGCAGTCCTAACCACGGACTAGCGGGGAACCAAGAGACCCAGTACTTC
TRBV7-2,TRBD2,TRBJ2-7,few,CASSLGSSGMYEQYF,TGTGCCAGCAGCTTAGGTTCTAGCGGGATGTACGAGCAGTACTTC
TRBV7-9,-,TRBJ2-5,-,CASSPYRALQETQYF,TGTGCCAGCAGCCCCTATCGGGCGCTACAAGAGACCCAGTACTTC
TRBV29-1,-,TRBJ1-1,-,CSVRWAGSTEAFF,TGCAGCGTCCGCTGGGCCGGGAGCACTGAAGCTTTCTTT
TRBV11-3,-,TRBJ2-3,few,CASSLKPGLRSTDTQYF,TGTGCCAGCAGCTTAAAGCCGGGACTCCGAAGCACAGATACGCAGTATTTT
TRBV5-1,TRBD1,TRBJ1-1,few,CASSLGQPYTEAFF,TGCGCCAGCAGCCTGGGACAGCCGTACACTGAAGCTTTCTTT
TRBV10-3,-,TRBJ1-5,-,CATGTYVDQPQHF,TGTGCCACCGGAACCTATGTAGATCAGCCCCAGCATTTT
TRBV7-9,-,TRBJ1-6,-,CASSLRGANSPLHF,TGTGCCAGCAGCTTACGGGGGGCAAATTCACCCCTCCACTTT
TRBV12-3/TRBV12-4,-,TRBJ2-2,few,CASSLVGGRAGELFF,TGTGCCAGCAGTTTGGTGGGGGGGCGCGCCGGGGAGCTGTTTTTT
TRBV6-6,TRBD2,TRBJ2-6,-,CASTRTRGAGANVLTF,TGTGCCAGCACCAGGACTAGGGGTGCTGGGGCCAACGTCCTGACTTTC
TRBV19,TRBD1,TRBJ1-1,few,CASSVRDRGHREAFF,TGTGCCAGTAGTGTCCGGGACAGGGGGCACCGAGAAGCTTTCTTT
TRBV12-3/TRBV12-4,TRBD1,TRBJ2-1,-,CASSQGQGNYNEQFF,TGTGCCAGCAGTCAAGGACAGGGAAACTACAATGAGCAGTTCTTC
TRBV15,-,TRBJ2-7,-,CATSRGGANGYEQYF,TGTGCCACCAGCAGAGGCGGAGCTAACGGCTACGAGCAGTACTTC
TRBV7-3,TRBD1,TRBJ1-1,-,CASSYTGGNTEAFF,TGTGCCAGCAGCTACACAGGGGGGAACACTGAAGCTTTCTTT
TRBV7-9,TRBD1,TRBJ2-3,few,CASSPLGQGAGRDTQYF,TGTGCCAGCAGCCCCCTGGGACAGGGGGCGGGCAGGGATACGCAGTATTTT
TRBV12-3/TRBV12-4,-,TRBJ2-3,-,CASSFPSSTDTQYF,TGTGCCAGCAGTTTTCCATCTAGCACAGATACGCAGTATTTT
TRBV7-3,-,TRBJ2-2,-,CASSSSGLNTGELFF,TGTGCCAGCAGCTCATCGGGACTCAACACCGGGGAGCTGTTTTTT
TRBV6-2/TRBV6-3,TRBD2,TRBJ2-5,-,CASSYSGSGRPSKPEETQYF,TGTGCCAGCAGTTACTCGGGTAGCGGGAGGCCGAGTAAGCCCGAAGAGACCCAGTACTTC
TRBV6-6,-,TRBJ2-3,-,CASSRISTDTQYF,TGTGCCAGCAGTCGTATTTCGACAGATACGCAGTATTTT